This T cell receptor (beta chain) was documented in a study of T cells in Graves' hyperthyroidism and ophthalmopathy. This clonotype was recorded many times. Its antigen is still unknown. Researchers took RNA transcripts and amplified the TCR beta CDR3 regions from them. With the HTBI primer set, the TCR CDR3 went through a first round of RT-PCR. TCRdb reprocessed the multiplex PCR reads via MiXCR and lists one record per CDR3 protein. Of 500,000 to 650,000 distinct CDR3 sequences in the sample, about 14% were seen once. Trimming took 3 bases from V and 0 from J, leaving 4 bases between them. Germline lookup yields CDR1 MDHEN and CDR2 SYDVKM. CDR3 length: 13 amino acids. Whole-study results and caveats: Blood samples included most of the expanded thyroid clonotypes exceeding 0.001.

The sequence derives from a woman aged 45-65 years with Graves' ophthalmopathy. The sample was blood. The gene calls are TRBV28 and TRBJ2-3; D gene uncertain. Written as DNA, the CDR3 is TGTGCCAGCAGTTTTGTCAGCACAGATACGCAGTATTTT. Protein: CASSFVSTDTQYF.